The clone carrying this T cell receptor (beta chain) showed up just a few times. What it recognizes is unknown. This specimen comes from a study of T-cell memory formation after mild COVID-19. Across the whole study: Largely donor-specific TCR clusters were found. Findings and limits, study-wide: Mainly in CM and EM were contracting CD4+ clones; CD8+ were in EMRA. There was a balanced CD4/CD8 profile in clones contracting day 15 to 85, and later expanders leaned CD4+.

Researchers used 5'RACE with constant-segment primers to make TCR alpha and TCR beta cDNA libraries that carry sample barcodes and UMIs. Using its own MiXCR run on the 5' RACE reads, TCRdb lists one record per CDR3 protein. The sample lists fewer than 350,000 distinct CDR3 sequences, 8% to 10% seen once, with less than 25% in the top ten. Germline CDR1 and CDR2: SGHDT and YYEEEE. Trimming stripped 2 bases from V and 9 bases from J, with 14 bases between. The CDR3 consists of 13 residues. The TCR was taken from a man between 18 and 35 years old who had mild COVID-19 (a few samples of this study predate the infection). Cell type and time point are not known. Sequencing used PBMCs or a T cell subset sorted from them (not recorded which). The chain recombines TRBV5-6 with TRBJ1-2; a possible D gene is TRBD1 (6 bases). The CDR3 reads CASSLHRARSYTF. CDR3 sequence (DNA): TGTGCCAGCAGCTTACACAGGGCAAGAAGCTACACCTTC.